What follows is one T cell receptor beta chain and its context. Antigen unknown. The data belong to a study of cytomegalovirus exposure and HLA in healthy donors. Study-wide points: When a later analysis compared HLA-associated TCR beta chains with equally common others, the HLA-associated chains turned out to be more clonally expanded and to have lower generation probabilities. Fewer N-insertions than the roughly 700-donor mean were reportedly shown by an Asian-associated ancestry cluster in a later analysis. As immune exposure information, only CMV serostatus was available.

The CDR3 length is 14 residues. In germline, CDR1 is MGHRA, CDR2 YSYEKL. V gave up 7 bases and J gave up 6 bases; unmatched junction bases: 8. Researchers ran the PCR with 60 Vbeta and 13 Jbeta primers. The table came from immunoSEQ multiplex PCR; TCRdb's copy has only in-frame clones and leaves some out. The sample has 90,000 to 120,000 clones, around 77% seen once. The V gene is TRBV4-1, the J gene TRBJ2-2; TRBD2 matches 7 bases. The clonotype was recovered from a male donor in good health and CMV-seronegative. Sequencing used PBMCs. The CDR3 reads CASTLARGAGELFF. CDR3 nucleotide sequence: TGCGCCAGCACCCTAGCACGGGGGGCCGGGGAGCTGTTTTTT.